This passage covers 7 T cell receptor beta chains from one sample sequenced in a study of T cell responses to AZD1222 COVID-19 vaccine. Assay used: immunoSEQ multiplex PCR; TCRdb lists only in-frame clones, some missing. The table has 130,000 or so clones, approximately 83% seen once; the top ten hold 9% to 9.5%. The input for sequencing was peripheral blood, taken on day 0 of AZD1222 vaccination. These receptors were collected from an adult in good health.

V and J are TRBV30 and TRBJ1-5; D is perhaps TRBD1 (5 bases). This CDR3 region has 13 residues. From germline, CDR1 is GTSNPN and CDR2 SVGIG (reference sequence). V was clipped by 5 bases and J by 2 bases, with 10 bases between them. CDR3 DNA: TGTGCCTGGGGGGGAGGGCGCAATCAGCCCCAGCATTTT. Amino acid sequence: CAWGGGRNQPQHF.

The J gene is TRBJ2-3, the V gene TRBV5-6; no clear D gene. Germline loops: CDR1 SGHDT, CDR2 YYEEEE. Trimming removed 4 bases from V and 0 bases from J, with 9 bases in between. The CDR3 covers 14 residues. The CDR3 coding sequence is TGTGCCAGCAGCCAAGAAGCTAGCACAGATACGCAGTATTTT. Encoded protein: CASSQEASTDTQYF.

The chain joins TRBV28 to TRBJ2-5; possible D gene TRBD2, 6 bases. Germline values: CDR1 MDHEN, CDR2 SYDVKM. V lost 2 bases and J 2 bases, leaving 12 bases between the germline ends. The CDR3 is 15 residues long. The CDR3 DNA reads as TGTGCCAGCAGTTTAGGGGAAGGAGGGCAAGAGACCCAGTACTTC. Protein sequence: CASSLGEGGQETQYF.

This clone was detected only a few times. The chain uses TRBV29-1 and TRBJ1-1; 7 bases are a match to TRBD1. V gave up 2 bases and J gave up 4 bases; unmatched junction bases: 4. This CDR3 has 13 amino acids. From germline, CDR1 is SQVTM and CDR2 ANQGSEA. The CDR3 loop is CSVENRGFTEAFF. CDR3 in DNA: TGCAGCGTTGAAAACAGGGGTTTCACTGAAGCTTTCTTT.

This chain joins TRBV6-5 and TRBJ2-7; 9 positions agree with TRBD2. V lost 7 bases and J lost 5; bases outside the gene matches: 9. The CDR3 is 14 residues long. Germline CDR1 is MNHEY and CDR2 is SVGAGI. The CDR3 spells CASTLGLAGNEQYF. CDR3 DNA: TGTGCCAGCACTCTCGGGCTAGCGGGGAACGAGCAGTACTTC.

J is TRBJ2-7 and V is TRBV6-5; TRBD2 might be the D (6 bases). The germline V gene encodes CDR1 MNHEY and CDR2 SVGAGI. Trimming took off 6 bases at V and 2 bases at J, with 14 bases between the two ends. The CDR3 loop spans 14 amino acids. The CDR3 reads CASRRAEGTYEQYF. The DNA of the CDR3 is TGTGCCAGCAGGCGGGCGGAGGGGACCTACGAGCAGTACTTC.

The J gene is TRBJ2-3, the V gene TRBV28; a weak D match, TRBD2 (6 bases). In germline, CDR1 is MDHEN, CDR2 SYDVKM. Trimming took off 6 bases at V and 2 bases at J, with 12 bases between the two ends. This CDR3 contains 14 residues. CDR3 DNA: TGTGCCAGCAGACCGGGACTTAACACAGATACGCAGTATTTT. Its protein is CASRPGLNTDTQYF.